The T cell receptor (beta chain) under discussion was sequenced for a study of human T cells and chemical hapten exposure. Study as a whole: Minor volume differences among pooled libraries chiefly drove per-sample TCR yield variation.

Time point of the sample: patch test 2, 6 weeks after DPC sensitization. As to treatment: therapeutic diphenylcyclopropenone sensitization with weekly scalp DPC. This clonotype was recorded at least ten times. As processed by the authors: TCRs per sample had a median of around 96,000 and ranged from about 23,224 to 750,000. TCRdb re-derived calls from the RACE reads in MiXCR, one entry per CDR3 protein. The V and J calls shown here were made by TCRdb, not taken from the authors' results. The data show a few hundred thousand distinct CDR3 sequences, roughly 6.3% seen once. This sample comprised whole blood, obtained in connection with sensitization to the hapten diphenylcyclopropenone (DPC). The origin of this receptor is a woman in her late teens or twenties with alopecia areata. Some clones in this sample may be carry-over from other donors' samples.

This CDR3 is CASSYRGSATEAFF. CDR3 DNA sequence: TGTGCCAGCAGCTACAGGGGTTCTGCGACTGAAGCTTTCTTT. The chain recombines TRBV11-1 with TRBJ1-1; TRBD1 aligns across 7 bases. In germline, CDR1 is SGHAT, CDR2 FQDESV (reference sequence). The CDR3 loop spans 14 amino acids. Trimming removed 4 bases from V and 5 bases from J; junction bases left unmatched: 7.